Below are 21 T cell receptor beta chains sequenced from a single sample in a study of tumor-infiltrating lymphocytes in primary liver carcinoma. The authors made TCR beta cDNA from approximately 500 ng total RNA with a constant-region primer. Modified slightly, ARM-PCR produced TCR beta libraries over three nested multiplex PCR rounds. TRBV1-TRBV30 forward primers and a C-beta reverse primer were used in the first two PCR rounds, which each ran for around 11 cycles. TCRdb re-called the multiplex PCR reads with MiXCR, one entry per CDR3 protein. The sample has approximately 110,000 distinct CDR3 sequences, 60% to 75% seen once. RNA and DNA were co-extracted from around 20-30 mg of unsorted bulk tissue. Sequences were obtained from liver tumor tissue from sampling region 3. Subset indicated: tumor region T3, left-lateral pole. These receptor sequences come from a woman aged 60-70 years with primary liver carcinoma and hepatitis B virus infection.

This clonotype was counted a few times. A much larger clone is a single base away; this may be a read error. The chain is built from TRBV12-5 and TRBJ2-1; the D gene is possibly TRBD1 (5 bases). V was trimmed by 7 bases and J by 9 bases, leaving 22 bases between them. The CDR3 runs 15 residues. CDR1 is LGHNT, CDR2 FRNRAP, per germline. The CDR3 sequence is CASALGHLPHIEQFF. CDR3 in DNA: TGTGCTAGTGCCCTCGGACACCTCCCTCACATTGAGCAGTTCTTC.

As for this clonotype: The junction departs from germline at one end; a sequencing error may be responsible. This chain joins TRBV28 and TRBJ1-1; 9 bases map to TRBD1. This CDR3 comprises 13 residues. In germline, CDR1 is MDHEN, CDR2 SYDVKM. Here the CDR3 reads CVSRQGGRTEAFF. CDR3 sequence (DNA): TGTGTCAGCAGACAGGGGGGAAGGACTGAAGCTTTCTTT.

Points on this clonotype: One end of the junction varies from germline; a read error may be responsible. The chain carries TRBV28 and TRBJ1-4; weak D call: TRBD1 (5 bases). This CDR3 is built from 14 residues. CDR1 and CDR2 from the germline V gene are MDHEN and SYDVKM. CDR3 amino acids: CVSSNRQGGEKLLF. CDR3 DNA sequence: TGTGTCAGCAGTAATCGGCAGGGTGGAGAAAAACTGCTTTTT. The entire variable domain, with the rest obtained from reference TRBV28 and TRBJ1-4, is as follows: DVKVTQSSRYLVKRTGEKVFLECVQDMDHENMFWYRQDPGLGLRLIYFSYDVKMKEKGDIPEGYSVSREKKERFSLILESASTNQTSMYLCVSSNRQGGEKLLFGSGTQLSVL.

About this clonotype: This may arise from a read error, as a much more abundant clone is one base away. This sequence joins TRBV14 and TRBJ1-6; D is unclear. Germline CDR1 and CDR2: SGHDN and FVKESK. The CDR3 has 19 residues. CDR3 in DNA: TGTGCCAGCAACCAAGATTTGTACGCGGTGGGCTCCTATAATTCACCCCTCCACTTT. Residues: CASNQDLYAVGSYNSPLHF.

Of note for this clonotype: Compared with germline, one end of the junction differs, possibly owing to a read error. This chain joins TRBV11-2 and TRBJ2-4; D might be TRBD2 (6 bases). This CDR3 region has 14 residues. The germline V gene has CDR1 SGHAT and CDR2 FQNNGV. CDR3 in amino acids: CASSLAGPKTIQYF. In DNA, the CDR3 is TGTGCGAGCAGTTTGGCGGGACCGAAAACCATTCAGTACTTC.

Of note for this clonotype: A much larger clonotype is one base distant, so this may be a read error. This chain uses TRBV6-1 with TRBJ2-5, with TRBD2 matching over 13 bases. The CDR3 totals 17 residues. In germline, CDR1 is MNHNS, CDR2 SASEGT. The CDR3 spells CASTEELLLAGGGTQNF. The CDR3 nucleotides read TGTGCCAGTACAGAGGAGCTTTTACTAGCGGGAGGGGGGACCCAGAACTTC.

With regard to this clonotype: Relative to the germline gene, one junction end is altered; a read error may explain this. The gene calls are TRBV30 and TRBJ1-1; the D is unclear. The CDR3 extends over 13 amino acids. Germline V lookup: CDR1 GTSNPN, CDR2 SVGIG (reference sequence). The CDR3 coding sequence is TGTGTCTGGAAAAGGACGGAAAACACTGAAGCTTTCTTT. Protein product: CVWKRTENTEAFF.

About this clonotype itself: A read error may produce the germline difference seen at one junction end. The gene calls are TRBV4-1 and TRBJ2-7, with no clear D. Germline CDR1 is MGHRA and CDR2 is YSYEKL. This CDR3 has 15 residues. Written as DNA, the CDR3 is TGCACCAGCAGCCAAGATTCGTCCTCCGTTTACGGGCAGTACTTC. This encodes CTSSQDSSSVYGQYF.

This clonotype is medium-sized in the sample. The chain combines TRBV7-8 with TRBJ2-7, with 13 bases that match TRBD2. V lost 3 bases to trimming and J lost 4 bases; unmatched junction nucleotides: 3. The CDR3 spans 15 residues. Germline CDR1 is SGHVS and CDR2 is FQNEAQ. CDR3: CASSLRLAGGYEQYF. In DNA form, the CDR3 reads TGTGCCAGCAGCTTGAGACTAGCGGGAGGTTACGAGCAGTACTTC. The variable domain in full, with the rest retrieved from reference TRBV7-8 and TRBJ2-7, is GAGVSQSPRYKVAKRGQDVALRCDPISGHVSLFWYQQALGQGPEFLTYFQNEAQLDKSGLPSDRFFAERPEGSVSTLKIQRTQQEDSAVYLCASSLRLAGGYEQYFGPGTRLTVT.

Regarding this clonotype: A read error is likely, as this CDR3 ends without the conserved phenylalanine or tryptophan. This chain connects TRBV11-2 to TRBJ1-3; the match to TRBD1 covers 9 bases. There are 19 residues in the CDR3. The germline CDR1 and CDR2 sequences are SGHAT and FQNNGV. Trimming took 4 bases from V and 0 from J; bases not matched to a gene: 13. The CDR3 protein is CASSSHPDRGAYSGNTIYS. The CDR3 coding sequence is TGTGCCAGCAGCTCGCACCCGGACAGGGGAGCGTACTCTGGAAACACCATATATTCT.

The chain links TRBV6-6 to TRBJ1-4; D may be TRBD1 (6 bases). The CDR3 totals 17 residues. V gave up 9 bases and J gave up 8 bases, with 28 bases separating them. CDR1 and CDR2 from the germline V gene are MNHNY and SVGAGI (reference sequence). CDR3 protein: CASSPSQGPIVGEKLFF. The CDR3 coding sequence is TGTGCCAGTAGTCCCTCGCAGGGGCCGATCGTGGGCGAAAAACTGTTTTTT.

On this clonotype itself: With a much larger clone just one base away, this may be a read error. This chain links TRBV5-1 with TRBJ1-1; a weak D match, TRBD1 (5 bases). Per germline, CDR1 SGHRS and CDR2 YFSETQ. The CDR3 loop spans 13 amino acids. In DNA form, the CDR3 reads TGCGCCAGCAGCTATTCGGGGGTAACTGAAGTTTTCTTT. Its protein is CASSYSGVTEVFF.

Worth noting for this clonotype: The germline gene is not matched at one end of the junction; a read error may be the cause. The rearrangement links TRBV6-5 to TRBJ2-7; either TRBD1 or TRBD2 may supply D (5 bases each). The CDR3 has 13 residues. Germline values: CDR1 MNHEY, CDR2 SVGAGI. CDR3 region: CANRNNEGYEQYF. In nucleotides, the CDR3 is TGCGCCAACAGGAATAATGAGGGCTACGAGCAGTACTTC.

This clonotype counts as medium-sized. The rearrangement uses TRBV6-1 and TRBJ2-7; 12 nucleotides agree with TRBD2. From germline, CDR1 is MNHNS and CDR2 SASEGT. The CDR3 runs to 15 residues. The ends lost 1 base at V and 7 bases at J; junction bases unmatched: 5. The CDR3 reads CASSEETSGSWEQYF. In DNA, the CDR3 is TGTGCCAGCAGTGAAGAGACTAGCGGGAGTTGGGAGCAGTACTTC.

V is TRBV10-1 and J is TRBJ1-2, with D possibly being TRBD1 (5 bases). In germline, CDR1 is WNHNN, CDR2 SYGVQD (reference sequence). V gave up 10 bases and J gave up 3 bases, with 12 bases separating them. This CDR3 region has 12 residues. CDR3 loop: CATVTGDYGYTF. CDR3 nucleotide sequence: TGCGCCACCGTGACGGGGGACTATGGCTACACCTTC.

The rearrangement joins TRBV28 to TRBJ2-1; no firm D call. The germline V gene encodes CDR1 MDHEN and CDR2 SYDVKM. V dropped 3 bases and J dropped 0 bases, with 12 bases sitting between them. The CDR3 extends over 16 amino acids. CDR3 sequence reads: CASSFPAACSYNEQFF. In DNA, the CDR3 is TGTGCCAGCAGTTTCCCGGCCGCGTGCTCCTACAATGAGCAGTTCTTC.

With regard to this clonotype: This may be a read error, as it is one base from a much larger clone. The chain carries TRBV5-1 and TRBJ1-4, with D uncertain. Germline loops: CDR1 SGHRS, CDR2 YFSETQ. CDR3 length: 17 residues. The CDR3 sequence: CASSPDQNSIANEILFF. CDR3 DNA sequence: TGCGCCAGCAGCCCGGACCAAAACTCCATCGCTAATGAAATACTGTTTTTT.

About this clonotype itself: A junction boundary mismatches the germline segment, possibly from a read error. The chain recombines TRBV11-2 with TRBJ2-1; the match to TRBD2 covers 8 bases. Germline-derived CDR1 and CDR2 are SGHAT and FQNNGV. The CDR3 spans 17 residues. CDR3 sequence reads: CDSSLDRGGRFYNEQFF. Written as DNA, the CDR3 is TGTGACAGCAGCTTAGATAGGGGCGGGAGGTTCTACAATGAGCAGTTCTTC.

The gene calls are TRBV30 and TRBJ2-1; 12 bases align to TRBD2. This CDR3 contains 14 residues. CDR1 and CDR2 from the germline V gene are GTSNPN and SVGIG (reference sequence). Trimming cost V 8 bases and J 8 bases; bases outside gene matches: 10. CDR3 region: CARHLAGGPYEQFF. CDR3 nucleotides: TGTGCCCGCCACCTAGCGGGAGGGCCCTATGAGCAGTTCTTC. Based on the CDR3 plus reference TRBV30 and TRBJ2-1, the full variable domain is SQTIHQWPATLVQPVGSPLSLECTVEGTSNPNLYWYRQAAGRGLQLLFYSVGIGQISSEVPQNLSASRPQDRQFILSSKKLLLSDSGFYLCARHLAGGPYEQFFGPGTRLTVL.

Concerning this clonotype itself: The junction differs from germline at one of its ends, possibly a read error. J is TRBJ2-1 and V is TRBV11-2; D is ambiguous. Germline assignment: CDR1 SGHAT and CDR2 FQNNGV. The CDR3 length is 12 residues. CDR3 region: CASSPGLTGQSF. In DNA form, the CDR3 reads TGTGCCAGCAGCCCTGGCCTAACTGGGCAGTCCTTC.

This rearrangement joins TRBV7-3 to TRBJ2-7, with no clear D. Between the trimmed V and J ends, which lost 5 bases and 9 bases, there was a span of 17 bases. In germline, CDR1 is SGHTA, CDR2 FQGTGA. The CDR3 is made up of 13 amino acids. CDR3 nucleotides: TGTGCCAGCAGCGCCACTATAACCCACGGGCAGTACTTC. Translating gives CASSATITHGQYF.